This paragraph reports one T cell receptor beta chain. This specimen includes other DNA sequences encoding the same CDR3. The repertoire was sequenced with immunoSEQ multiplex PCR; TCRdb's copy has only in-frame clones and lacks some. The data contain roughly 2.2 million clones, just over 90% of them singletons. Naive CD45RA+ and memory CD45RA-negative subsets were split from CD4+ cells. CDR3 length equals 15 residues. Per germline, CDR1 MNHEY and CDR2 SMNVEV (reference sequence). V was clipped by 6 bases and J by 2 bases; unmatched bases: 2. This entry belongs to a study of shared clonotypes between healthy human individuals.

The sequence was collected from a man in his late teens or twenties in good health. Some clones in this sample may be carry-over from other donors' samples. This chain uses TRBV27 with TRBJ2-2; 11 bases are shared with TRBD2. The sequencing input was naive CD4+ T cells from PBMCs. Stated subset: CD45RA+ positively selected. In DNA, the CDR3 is TGTGCCAGCAGGGGACTAGCGGCAAACACCGGGGAGCTGTTTTTT. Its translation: CASRGLAANTGELFF.